This T cell receptor beta chain was captured by sequencing in a study of blood T cells in healthy people across ages. It was approximately 10 milliliters of peripheral blood that were drawn from each donor. Each sample yielded at least 6 million isolated PBMCs. CDR3 length: 16 residues. Per germline, CDR1 SEHNR and CDR2 FQNEAQ (reference sequence). V was pared by 1 base and J by 2 bases, with 13 bases between. Next came a second PCR, run for about 7 to 12 cycles, which used a sample-barcoded 5' primer along with a J-beta primer mix. Every individual sample yielded 2.5 million or more paired-end reads (each containing CDR3). MiXCR was run by TCRdb on the 5' RACE reads, yielding one entry per CDR3 protein. The table records hundreds of thousands of distinct CDR3 sequences, more than 40% of them present only once.

Sample: blood. The chain joins TRBV7-9 to TRBJ2-3; D not resolved. The origin of this receptor is a man in his fifties or sixties in good health. The DNA of the CDR3 is TGTGCCAGCAGCTTAGGCCTGGCCAGAGACACAGATACGCAGTATTTT. Residues: CASSLGLARDTDTQYF. Full variable domain (outside the CDR3, taken from reference TRBV7-9 and TRBJ2-3): DTGVSQNPRHKITKRGQNVTFRCDPISEHNRLYWYRQTLGQGPEFLTYFQNEAQLEKSRLLSDRFSAERPKGSFSTLEIQRTEQGDSAMYLCASSLGLARDTDTQYFGPGTRLTVL.